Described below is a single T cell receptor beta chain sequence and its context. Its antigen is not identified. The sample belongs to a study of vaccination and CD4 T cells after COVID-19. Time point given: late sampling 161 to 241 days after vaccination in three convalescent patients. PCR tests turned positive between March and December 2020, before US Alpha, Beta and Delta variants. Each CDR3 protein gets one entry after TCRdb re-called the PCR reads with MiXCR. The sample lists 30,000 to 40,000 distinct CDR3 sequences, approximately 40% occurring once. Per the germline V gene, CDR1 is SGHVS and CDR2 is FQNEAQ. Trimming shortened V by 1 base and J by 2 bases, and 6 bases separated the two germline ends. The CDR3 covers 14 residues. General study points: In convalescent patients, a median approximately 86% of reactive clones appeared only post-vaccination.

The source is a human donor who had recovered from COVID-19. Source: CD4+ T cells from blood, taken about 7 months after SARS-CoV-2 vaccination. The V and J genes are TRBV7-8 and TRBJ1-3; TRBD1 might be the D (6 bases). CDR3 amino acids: CASSLDRAGNTIYF. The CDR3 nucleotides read TGTGCCAGCAGCTTAGACAGGGCTGGAAACACCATATATTTT.